This T cell receptor beta chain was captured in a study of blood T cell repertoires in COVID-19. As for the study in general: COVID-19 samples from acute and convalescent phases originated in the United States, Italy and Spain. Sources were T cells, B-cell-depleted T cells, or PBMCs; the material itself was cDNA or gDNA.

Method: immunoSEQ multiplex PCR; TCRdb's copy keeps in-frame clones and lacks some. The sample consists of about 200,000 clones, 94% of them appearing once. Germline CDR1 is LGHDT and CDR2 is YNNKEL (reference sequence). After removal of 0 bases from V and 1 base from J, the junction contained 8 bases not matched to a gene. The CDR3 has 18 residues. The chain carries TRBV3-1 (or the pseudogene TRBV3-2) and TRBJ2-5; 10 bases match TRBD2. This receptor was obtained from a man aged 25 to 40 with COVID-19, enrolled during active disease. Sequencing used peripheral blood. The CDR3 is CASSQEVWSSGGQETQYF. The CDR3 nucleotides are TGTGCCAGCAGCCAAGAGGTTTGGTCTAGCGGGGGCCAAGAGACCCAGTACTTC.